The 10 T cell receptor beta chains given below trace back to one sample, sequenced in a study of T cells expressing NK-cell markers. TCRdb reprocessed the 5' RACE reads; each CDR3 protein has one entry and no DNA is given. The sample table sets out about 150,000 distinct CDR3 sequences. The specimen was blood T cells: a sorted CD56 or NKG2C T cell subset, CD4+ or CD8+ T cells, or bulk PBMC T cells (not recorded which). Receptors originate from a young man in good health.

The V gene is TRBV29-1, the J gene TRBJ2-7; the D call from TCRdb, TRBD2, cannot be confirmed without DNA. There are 19 residues in the CDR3. CDR1 is SQVTM, CDR2 ANQGSEA, per germline. CDR3: CSVRPSSGRASSGDREQYF.

This chain uses TRBV12-3 or TRBV12-4 with TRBJ2-2. This CDR3 region has 15 residues. The CDR3 is CASSPSGSYTGELFF.

This rearrangement joins TRBV15 to TRBJ2-2; TCRdb names TRBD2, which stays unverified in the absence of DNA. This CDR3 is built from 19 residues. CDR1 is LNHNV and CDR2 is YYDKDF in the germline V gene (reference sequence). The CDR3 sequence is CATSRTGTSGSIYTGELFF.

V and J are TRBV19 and TRBJ2-2. Per the germline V gene, CDR1 is LNHDA and CDR2 is SQIVND (reference sequence). CDR3 length equals 14 residues. The CDR3 region is CASSITAVTGELFF.

CDR3 sequence reads: CASSLGPPDSSYNEQFF. The rearrangement links TRBV7-6 to TRBJ2-1; with no DNA, the TCRdb D assignment of TRBD2 cannot be verified. The CDR3 has 17 residues. Looked up from germline, CDR1 is SGHVS and CDR2 is FNYEAQ.

This chain connects TRBV13 to TRBJ2-1; without DNA, the TCRdb call of TRBD1 cannot be checked. CDR3 length equals 15 residues. Germline V CDR1 and CDR2: PRHDT, FYEKMQ (reference sequence). CDR3 sequence: CASSFEGGPSNEQFF. Supplemented by reference TRBV13 and TRBJ2-1, the full variable domain reads AAGVIQSPRHLIKEKRETATLKCYPIPRHDTVYWYQQGPGQDPQFLISFYEKMQSDKGSIPDRFSAQQFSDYHSELNMSSLELGDSALYFCASSFEGGPSNEQFFGPGTRLTVL.

The chain carries TRBV6-1 and TRBJ2-1; TCRdb selects TRBD2, and the lack of DNA leaves this call unchecked. This CDR3 region has 16 residues. Germline V gives CDR1 MNHNS, CDR2 SASEGT. The CDR3 protein is CASSDFSGRWSDEQFF.

The chain couples TRBV27 to TRBJ2-5. CDR1 and CDR2 from the germline V gene are MNHEY and SMNVEV (reference sequence). The CDR3 runs to 14 residues. The CDR3 sequence is CASSPNPYQETQYF.

CDR3 region: CASSQDLTGDFYNEQFF. This chain connects TRBV14 to TRBJ2-1; TCRdb proposes TRBD1, but this gene call is untestable without DNA. Germline V gene lookup returns CDR1 SGHDN and CDR2 FVKESK. The CDR3 spans 17 residues. Together with reference TRBV14 and TRBJ2-1, the CDR3 gives the full variable domain: EAGVTQFPSHSVIEKGQTVTLRCDPISGHDNLYWYRRVMGKEIKFLLHFVKESKQDESGMPNNRFLAERTGGTYSTLKVQPAELEDSGVYFCASSQDLTGDFYNEQFFGPGTRLTVL.

V is TRBV12-3 or TRBV12-4 and J is TRBJ2-6. The CDR3 totals 15 residues. The chain's CDR3 is CASSFGEGGANVLTF.